The rows below give T cell receptor beta chains drawn from one sample of a study of a mutant IDH1 vaccine in newly diagnosed glioma. Profiled with immunoSEQ multiplex PCR; TCRdb holds only in-frame clones, not every one. The table shows about 32,000 clones, with around 82% occurring only once. Their antigens are not known. Sequenced material: PBMCs, taken from a glioma patient whose treatment included an IDH1 peptide vaccine. These receptors were obtained from a woman aged 40 to 50 with glioma. The CDR3 runs from the conserved cysteine through the conserved F or W. Each record gives: clone size, V gene, J gene, CDR3 length, D gene, CDR3 protein, CDR3 DNA. The D gene is left open where the match is weak. Only part of the rows carry a size: once, few, many, or a class if the clone is expanded.

clone size: .
V gene: TRBV29-1
J gene: TRBJ1-2
CDR3 length: 11
D gene: .
CDR3 protein: CSVGTDYGYTF
CDR3 DNA: TGCAGCGTGGGGACTGACTATGGCTACACCTTC

clone size: .
V gene: TRBV7-2
J gene: TRBJ2-1
CDR3 length: 16
D gene: TRBD2
CDR3 protein: CASSLDWASGGNEQFF
CDR3 DNA: TGTGCCAGCAGCTTAGATTGGGCTAGCGGGGGCAATGAGCAGTTCTTC

clone size: .
V gene: TRBV7-9
J gene: TRBJ2-5
CDR3 length: 15
D gene: .
CDR3 protein: CASSLNIGPQETQYF
CDR3 DNA: TGTGCCAGCAGCTTAAACATCGGGCCCCAAGAGACCCAGTACTTC

clone size: .
V gene: TRBV29-1
J gene: TRBJ2-3
CDR3 length: 13
D gene: .
CDR3 protein: CSVVVGVADTQYF
CDR3 DNA: TGCAGCGTTGTTGTCGGGGTGGCAGATACGCAGTATTTT

clone size: .
V gene: TRBV6-1
J gene: TRBJ1-2
CDR3 length: 14
D gene: .
CDR3 protein: CASSEGAGGYGYTF
CDR3 DNA: TGTGCCAGCAGTGAAGGAGCGGGAGGCTATGGCTACACCTTC

clone size: few
V gene: TRBV6-5
J gene: TRBJ1-5
CDR3 length: 13
D gene: .
CDR3 protein: CASRQNEGQPQHF
CDR3 DNA: TGTGCCAGCAGGCAAAACGAGGGGCAGCCCCAGCATTTT

clone size: .
V gene: TRBV6-6
J gene: TRBJ1-5
CDR3 length: 14
D gene: TRBD1
CDR3 protein: CASSQTGGNQPQHF
CDR3 DNA: TGTGCCAGCAGTCAAACAGGGGGTAATCAGCCCCAGCATTTT

clone size: .
V gene: TRBV18
J gene: TRBJ1-1
CDR3 length: 11
D gene: .
CDR3 protein: CASSGPSLAFF
CDR3 DNA: TGTGCCAGCTCAGGACCCTCCTTAGCTTTCTTT

clone size: once
V gene: TRBV5-4
J gene: TRBJ2-5
CDR3 length: 16
D gene: .
CDR3 protein: CASSSLDTTIQETQYF
CDR3 DNA: TGTGCCAGCAGCTCCTTGGACACTACTATACAAGAGACCCAGTACTTC

clone size: few
V gene: TRBV5-4
J gene: TRBJ1-1
CDR3 length: 13
D gene: .
CDR3 protein: CASSLVRGSEAFF
CDR3 DNA: TGTGCCAGCAGCTTGGTTAGGGGGTCTGAAGCTTTCTTT

clone size: once
V gene: TRBV19
J gene: TRBJ2-7
CDR3 length: 13
D gene: .
CDR3 protein: CASSIGATYEQYF
CDR3 DNA: TGTGCCAGTAGTATAGGGGCCACCTACGAGCAGTACTTC

clone size: .
V gene: TRBV5-1
J gene: TRBJ2-5
CDR3 length: 16
D gene: .
CDR3 protein: CASSLGLTDFQETQYF
CDR3 DNA: TGCGCCAGCAGCTTGGGCCTGACAGATTTCCAAGAGACCCAGTACTTC

clone size: .
V gene: TRBV5-6
J gene: TRBJ2-1
CDR3 length: 16
D gene: .
CDR3 protein: CASSFSRIYSYNEQFF
CDR3 DNA: TGTGCCAGCAGTTTTTCGCGCATCTACTCCTACAATGAGCAGTTCTTC

clone size: .
V gene: TRBV4-2
J gene: TRBJ2-7
CDR3 length: 15
D gene: .
CDR3 protein: CASSQARSSVYEQYF
CDR3 DNA: TGTGCCAGCAGCCAAGCACGTAGTTCGGTTTACGAGCAGTACTTC

clone size: .
V gene: TRBV2
J gene: TRBJ1-6
CDR3 length: 15
D gene: TRBD1
CDR3 protein: CASISGTGVDSPLHF
CDR3 DNA: TGTGCCAGCATATCCGGGACAGGGGTTGATTCACCCCTCCACTTT

clone size: .
V gene: TRBV5-4
J gene: TRBJ2-7
CDR3 length: 14
D gene: TRBD1
CDR3 protein: CASSYSGQGSEQYF
CDR3 DNA: TGTGCCAGCAGCTATTCGGGACAGGGATCCGAGCAGTACTTC

clone size: .
V gene: TRBV9
J gene: TRBJ2-7
CDR3 length: 16
D gene: TRBD1
CDR3 protein: CASSAAPRQGDYEQYF
CDR3 DNA: TGTGCCAGCAGCGCCGCCCCCCGGCAGGGGGACTACGAGCAGTACTTC

clone size: .
V gene: TRBV15
J gene: TRBJ2-5
CDR3 length: 15
D gene: TRBD2
CDR3 protein: CATSGRLAEQETQYF
CDR3 DNA: TGTGCCACCAGCGGCCGACTAGCGGAGCAAGAGACCCAGTACTTC

clone size: .
V gene: TRBV10-3
J gene: TRBJ1-2
CDR3 length: 14
D gene: TRBD1
CDR3 protein: CAISPGQGAKGYTF
CDR3 DNA: TGTGCCATCAGCCCGGGACAGGGGGCCAAAGGCTACACCTTC

clone size: .
V gene: TRBV13
J gene: TRBJ1-2
CDR3 length: 8
D gene: .
CDR3 protein: CVPGGYTF
CDR3 DNA: TGTGTCCCCGGCGGCTACACCTTC

clone size: .
V gene: TRBV4-3
J gene: TRBJ2-3
CDR3 length: 20
D gene: TRBD2
CDR3 protein: CASSQAPRLAGGISTDTQYF
CDR3 DNA: TGCGCCAGCAGCCAAGCCCCTCGACTAGCGGGGGGGATCAGCACAGATACGCAGTATTTT

clone size: .
V gene: TRBV6-5
J gene: TRBJ2-5
CDR3 length: 15
D gene: TRBD1
CDR3 protein: CASSYSGTAKETQYF
CDR3 DNA: TGTGCCAGCAGTTACTCGGGGACAGCTAAAGAGACCCAGTACTTC

clone size: few
V gene: TRBV2
J gene: TRBJ2-3
CDR3 length: 14
D gene: .
CDR3 protein: CASSEAGITDTQYF
CDR3 DNA: TGTGCCAGCAGTGAAGCGGGGATCACAGATACGCAGTATTTT

clone size: .
V gene: TRBV18
J gene: TRBJ1-1
CDR3 length: 13
D gene: TRBD1
CDR3 protein: CASSSGQGFEAFF
CDR3 DNA: TGTGCCAGCTCATCGGGACAGGGATTTGAAGCTTTCTTT

clone size: .
V gene: TRBV7-3
J gene: TRBJ2-1
CDR3 length: 13
D gene: .
CDR3 protein: CASSGGPYNEQFF
CDR3 DNA: TGTGCCAGCAGCGGCGGGCCCTACAATGAGCAGTTCTTC

clone size: .
V gene: TRBV25-1
J gene: TRBJ2-1
CDR3 length: 13
D gene: .
CDR3 protein: CASSDPGTREQFF
CDR3 DNA: TGTGCCAGCAGTGATCCGGGGACACGGGAGCAGTTCTTC

clone size: .
V gene: TRBV30
J gene: TRBJ1-4
CDR3 length: 15
D gene: TRBD1
CDR3 protein: CAWSPRTGVREKLFF
CDR3 DNA: TGTGCCTGGAGTCCGAGGACAGGGGTGAGAGAAAAACTGTTTTTT

clone size: .
V gene: TRBV5-1
J gene: TRBJ2-3
CDR3 length: 19
D gene: TRBD2
CDR3 protein: CASRRTVLAGGLRTDTQYF
CDR3 DNA: TGCGCCAGCAGGCGAACGGTACTAGCGGGGGGTCTTCGCACAGATACGCAGTATTTT

clone size: .
V gene: TRBV27
J gene: TRBJ2-2
CDR3 length: 16
D gene: TRBD2
CDR3 protein: CASSLSIAGGPGELFF
CDR3 DNA: TGTGCCAGCAGTTTATCGATAGCGGGGGGGCCCGGGGAGCTGTTTTTT

clone size: .
V gene: TRBV19
J gene: TRBJ2-5
CDR3 length: 17
D gene: TRBD2
CDR3 protein: CASSPIKAGGRQETQYF
CDR3 DNA: TGTGCCAGTAGTCCAATTAAAGCGGGGGGCCGTCAAGAGACCCAGTACTTC

clone size: .
V gene: TRBV13
J gene: TRBJ1-1
CDR3 length: 13
D gene: .
CDR3 protein: CASSPRGNTEAFF
CDR3 DNA: TGTGCCAGCAGCCCCCGGGGTAACACTGAAGCTTTCTTT

clone size: once
V gene: TRBV5-6
J gene: TRBJ1-6
CDR3 length: 16
D gene: TRBD1
CDR3 protein: CASSLATGGKYSPLHF
CDR3 DNA: TGTGCCAGCAGCTTGGCGACAGGGGGTAAGTATTCACCCCTCCACTTT

clone size: few
V gene: TRBV5-4
J gene: TRBJ1-2
CDR3 length: 13
D gene: .
CDR3 protein: CASSSLQNYGYTF
CDR3 DNA: TGTGCCAGCAGCTCCCTCCAGAACTATGGCTACACCTTC

clone size: .
V gene: TRBV6-6
J gene: TRBJ1-5
CDR3 length: 16
D gene: TRBD1
CDR3 protein: CASSYSGQVRGQPQHF
CDR3 DNA: TGTGCCAGCAGTTACTCCGGACAGGTTAGGGGTCAGCCCCAGCATTTT

clone size: .
V gene: TRBV5-1
J gene: TRBJ2-7
CDR3 length: 14
D gene: TRBD1
CDR3 protein: CASSLGGQGSEQYF
CDR3 DNA: TGCGCCAGCAGCTTGGGGGGACAGGGATCCGAGCAGTACTTC

clone size: .
V gene: TRBV6-5
J gene: TRBJ2-7
CDR3 length: 14
D gene: .
CDR3 protein: CASSYSVRGDEQYF
CDR3 DNA: TGTGCCAGCAGTTACTCGGTCAGGGGGGACGAGCAGTACTTC

clone size: .
V gene: TRBV19
J gene: TRBJ1-5
CDR3 length: 14
D gene: .
CDR3 protein: CASKTPSGYQPQHF
CDR3 DNA: TGTGCCTCAAAAACCCCCTCAGGGTATCAGCCCCAGCATTTT

clone size: .
V gene: TRBV4-1
J gene: TRBJ1-2
CDR3 length: 18
D gene: .
CDR3 protein: CASSQDLYPRALYYGYTF
CDR3 DNA: TGCGCCAGCAGCCAAGATTTATACCCCAGGGCCCTCTACTATGGCTACACCTTC

clone size: .
V gene: TRBV5-8
J gene: TRBJ2-7
CDR3 length: 12
D gene: .
CDR3 protein: CASSWGSYEQYF
CDR3 DNA: TGTGCCAGCAGCTGGGGCTCCTACGAGCAGTACTTC

clone size: once
V gene: TRBV19
J gene: TRBJ2-3
CDR3 length: 16
D gene: .
CDR3 protein: CASSIQASTSTDTQYF
CDR3 DNA: TGTGCCAGTAGTATACAGGCCAGCACTAGCACAGATACGCAGTATTTT

clone size: .
V gene: TRBV30
J gene: TRBJ1-4
CDR3 length: 13
D gene: TRBD1
CDR3 protein: CAWSEQGNEKLFF
CDR3 DNA: TGTGCCTGGAGTGAACAGGGGAATGAAAAACTGTTTTTT

clone size: .
V gene: TRBV5-1
J gene: TRBJ2-3
CDR3 length: 12
D gene: .
CDR3 protein: CASSFPAGSQYF
CDR3 DNA: TGCGCCAGCAGCTTCCCTGCCGGGTCTCAGTATTTT

clone size: .
V gene: TRBV7-8
J gene: TRBJ2-7
CDR3 length: 14
D gene: TRBD1
CDR3 protein: CASSSREGAGEQYF
CDR3 DNA: TGTGCCAGCAGCTCCCGCGAGGGGGCCGGGGAGCAGTACTTC

clone size: .
V gene: TRBV5-4
J gene: TRBJ2-3
CDR3 length: 18
D gene: TRBD2
CDR3 protein: CASSPGLGGGYSTDTQYF
CDR3 DNA: TGTGCCAGCAGTCCCGGCCTGGGCGGGGGGTATAGCACAGATACGCAGTATTTT

clone size: .
V gene: TRBV5-1
J gene: TRBJ2-5
CDR3 length: 15
D gene: TRBD1
CDR3 protein: CASSFGAGGQETQYF
CDR3 DNA: TGCGCCAGCAGCTTCGGGGCAGGGGGTCAAGAGACCCAGTACTTC

clone size: .
V gene: TRBV5-1
J gene: TRBJ1-1
CDR3 length: 16
D gene: .
CDR3 protein: CASSLVEGRRPREAFF
CDR3 DNA: TGCGCCAGCAGCTTGGTCGAGGGGCGAAGGCCCCGTGAAGCTTTCTTT

clone size: .
V gene: TRBV11-2
J gene: TRBJ1-3
CDR3 length: 13
D gene: .
CDR3 protein: CASSPNRVDTIYF
CDR3 DNA: TGTGCCAGCAGCCCGAATCGAGTAGACACCATATATTTT

clone size: once
V gene: TRBV14
J gene: TRBJ2-4
CDR3 length: 17
D gene: TRBD2
CDR3 protein: CASSPASGGIGKNIQYF
CDR3 DNA: TGTGCCAGCAGCCCCGCGTCGGGGGGTATCGGCAAAAACATTCAGTACTTC

clone size: .
V gene: TRBV7-9
J gene: TRBJ2-1
CDR3 length: 17
D gene: .
CDR3 protein: CASSSPGTPHLDNEQFF
CDR3 DNA: TGTGCCAGCAGCTCCCCCGGGACACCTCATTTGGACAATGAGCAGTTCTTC

clone size: .
V gene: TRBV18
J gene: TRBJ1-2
CDR3 length: 15
D gene: TRBD1
CDR3 protein: CASSPLGQGKDGYTF
CDR3 DNA: TGTGCCAGCTCACCACTGGGACAGGGAAAGGATGGCTACACCTTC

clone size: .
V gene: TRBV5-4
J gene: TRBJ2-3
CDR3 length: 13
D gene: .
CDR3 protein: CASSFPGTDTQYF
CDR3 DNA: TGTGCCAGCAGCTTTCCGGGTACAGATACGCAGTATTTT

clone size: .
V gene: TRBV4-1
J gene: TRBJ2-4
CDR3 length: 16
D gene: TRBD1
CDR3 protein: CASSQRDSVNQNIQYF
CDR3 DNA: TGCGCCAGCAGCCAAAGGGACAGTGTAAACCAAAACATTCAGTACTTC

clone size: once
V gene: TRBV30
J gene: TRBJ1-1
CDR3 length: 14
D gene: .
CDR3 protein: CAWSVPWQNTEAFF
CDR3 DNA: TGTGCCTGGAGTGTACCGTGGCAGAACACTGAAGCTTTCTTT

clone size: .
V gene: TRBV5-1
J gene: TRBJ2-5
CDR3 length: 15
D gene: TRBD2
CDR3 protein: CASSTGGRAGETQYF
CDR3 DNA: TGCGCCAGCAGCACGGGGGGGCGAGCGGGAGAGACCCAGTACTTC

clone size: .
V gene: TRBV27
J gene: TRBJ1-2
CDR3 length: 14
D gene: TRBD1
CDR3 protein: CASSTDRGVYGYTF
CDR3 DNA: TGTGCCAGCTCAACTGACAGGGGTGTCTATGGCTACACCTTC

clone size: .
V gene: TRBV9
J gene: TRBJ1-5
CDR3 length: 15
D gene: TRBD1
CDR3 protein: CASSPGQGSNQPQHF
CDR3 DNA: TGTGCCAGCAGCCCAGGACAGGGAAGCAATCAGCCCCAGCATTTT

clone size: .
V gene: TRBV14
J gene: TRBJ2-7
CDR3 length: 17
D gene: .
CDR3 protein: CASSKRGVQAGAYEQYF
CDR3 DNA: TGTGCCAGCAGTAAAAGAGGGGTCCAGGCAGGGGCCTACGAGCAGTACTTC

clone size: .
V gene: TRBV10-3
J gene: TRBJ2-3
CDR3 length: 14
D gene: TRBD2
CDR3 protein: CAISESGLADTQYF
CDR3 DNA: TGTGCCATCAGTGAGTCGGGACTAGCCGATACGCAGTATTTT

clone size: .
V gene: TRBV7-9
J gene: TRBJ1-1
CDR3 length: 14
D gene: .
CDR3 protein: CASSLGGIGTEAFF
CDR3 DNA: TGTGCCAGCAGCTTAGGGGGGATTGGCACTGAAGCTTTCTTT

clone size: .
V gene: TRBV6-5
J gene: TRBJ2-2
CDR3 length: 14
D gene: .
CDR3 protein: CASSYLTNTGELFF
CDR3 DNA: TGTGCCAGCAGTTACCTAACTAACACCGGGGAGCTGTTTTTT